This entry concerns a single T cell receptor (beta chain). Its antigen remains unknown. Construction of the TCRbeta library involved unique molecular identifiers. TCRdb called the PCR reads again in MiXCR, with one record for every CDR3 protein. Seen here are approximately 220,000 distinct CDR3 sequences, over 15% observed once, and the top ten hold just under 45%. The data are from a study of T-cell reconstitution after alpha-beta-depleted transplantation in children. CDR1 is SGHTA and CDR2 is FQGNSA in the germline V gene. There are 14 residues in the CDR3. The V end lost 5 bases, the J end lost 4 bases, and 15 bases lay between the germline ends. Study-level results: Day-60 TCRbeta diversity that was high in some patients was derived from surviving recipient T cells and thymic progenitors. Several hundred expanded graft clones reportedly were the source of alpha-beta T cells about two months after transplant. One year after transplant, T-cell counts and diversity came mostly from newly produced T cells.

This sample comprised PBMCs, mostly from graft donor cells, obtained 360 days after TCRalphabeta/CD19-depleted stem cell transplant. The clonotype was recovered from a male patient aged 2-15 years who had a stem cell transplant for acute lymphoblastic leukemia, so the T cells may come from the graft donor. V usage is TRBV7-2 and J usage is TRBJ2-7, with D perhaps matching TRBD1 (5 bases). CDR3 nucleotide sequence: TGTGCCAGCAGCACACATGGTCAGGGTTACGAGCAGTACTTC. Its translation is CASSTHGQGYEQYF.